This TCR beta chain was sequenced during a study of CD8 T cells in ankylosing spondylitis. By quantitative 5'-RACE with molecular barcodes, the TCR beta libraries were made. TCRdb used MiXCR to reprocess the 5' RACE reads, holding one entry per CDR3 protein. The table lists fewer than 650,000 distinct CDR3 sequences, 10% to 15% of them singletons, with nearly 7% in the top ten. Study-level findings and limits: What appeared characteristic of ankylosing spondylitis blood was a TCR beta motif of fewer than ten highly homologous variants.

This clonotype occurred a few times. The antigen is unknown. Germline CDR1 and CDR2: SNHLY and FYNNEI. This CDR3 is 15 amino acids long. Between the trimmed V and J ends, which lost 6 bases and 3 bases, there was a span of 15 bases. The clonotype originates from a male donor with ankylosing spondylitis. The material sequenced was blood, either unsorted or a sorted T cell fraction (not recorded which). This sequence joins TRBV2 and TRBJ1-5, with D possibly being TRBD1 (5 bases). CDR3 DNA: TGTGCCAGCAGGGTATCCAGGGTGGACAATCAGCCCCAGCATTTT. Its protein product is CASRVSRVDNQPQHF.